This T cell receptor beta chain was retrieved from a study of response to subunit inactivated influenza vaccine. Whole-study results and caveats: Each seasonal influenza vaccination, the authors suggested, recruits few new T cells.

The ends were cut back, 5 bases at V and 2 bases at J, with 8 bases in the middle. The CDR3 consists of 13 residues. Germline CDR1 is LNHDA and CDR2 is SQIVND (reference sequence). A single record per CDR3 protein comes from TCRdb applying MiXCR to the RT-PCR reads. The table lists 400,000 to 650,000 distinct CDR3 sequences, 7.2% of them singletons. A word on this clonotype: The target antigen is unknown.

This specimen was PBMCs from blood, taken less than 25 months after vaccination. The rearrangement uses TRBV19 and TRBJ2-3; no reliable D call. This clonotype originated in a man aged 45 to 70 who received an inactivated influenza vaccine. The CDR3 here is CASSPEFTDTQYF. Written as DNA, the CDR3 is TGTGCCAGTAGTCCCGAATTCACAGATACGCAGTATTTT. Drawing the rest from reference TRBV19 and TRBJ2-3, the complete variable domain is DGGITQSPKYLFRKEGQNVTLSCEQNLNHDAMYWYRQDPGQGLRLIYYSQIVNDFQKGDIAEGYSVSREKKESFPLTVTSAQKNPTAFYLCASSPEFTDTQYFGPGTRLTVL.